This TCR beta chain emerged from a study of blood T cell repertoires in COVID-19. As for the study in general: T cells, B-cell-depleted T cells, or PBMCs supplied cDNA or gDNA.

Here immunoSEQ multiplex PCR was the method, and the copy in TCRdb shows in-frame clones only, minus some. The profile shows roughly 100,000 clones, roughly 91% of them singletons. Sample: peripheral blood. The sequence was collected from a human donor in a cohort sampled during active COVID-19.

The CDR3 region is CASSQTMTGRGYEQYF. The CDR3 nucleotides are TGCGCCAGCAGCCAGACTATGACAGGGAGAGGATACGAGCAGTACTTC. The chain combines TRBV4-3 with TRBJ2-7, with 7 bases identical to TRBD1. The germline gives CDR1 LGHNA, CDR2 YSLEER. V trimming: 3 bases; J trimming: 4 bases; junction bases outside the gene matches: 12. The CDR3 has 16 residues.